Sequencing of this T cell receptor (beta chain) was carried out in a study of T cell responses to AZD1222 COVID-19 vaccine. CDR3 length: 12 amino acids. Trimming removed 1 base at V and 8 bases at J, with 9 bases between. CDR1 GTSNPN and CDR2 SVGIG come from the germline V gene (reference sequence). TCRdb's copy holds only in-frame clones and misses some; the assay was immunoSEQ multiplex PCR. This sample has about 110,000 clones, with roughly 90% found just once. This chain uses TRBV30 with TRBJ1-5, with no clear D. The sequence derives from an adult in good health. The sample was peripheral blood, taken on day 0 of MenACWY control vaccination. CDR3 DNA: TGTGCCTGGAGTGCAGAAGGAAAGCCCCAGCATTTT. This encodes CAWSAEGKPQHF. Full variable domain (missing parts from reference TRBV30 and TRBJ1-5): SQTIHQWPATLVQPVGSPLSLECTVEGTSNPNLYWYRQAAGRGLQLLFYSVGIGQISSEVPQNLSASRPQDRQFILSSKKLLLSDSGFYLCAWSAEGKPQHFGDGTRLSIL.